Following are 23 T cell receptor beta chains from one sample sequenced in a study of blood T cell repertoires in COVID-19. The table came from immunoSEQ multiplex PCR; TCRdb's copy has only in-frame clones and leaves some out. The data show fewer than 45,000 clones, with 88% seen just once and roughly an eighth held by the top ten. Sequenced material: peripheral blood. These receptor sequences come from a human donor in a cohort sampled during active COVID-19.

V usage is TRBV10-3 and J usage is TRBJ2-1; 8 nucleotides align to TRBD1. J gave up 2 bases and V 3 bases, and 0 bases lay outside the gene matches. Germline V gene data show CDR1 as ENHRY and CDR2 as SYGVKD. This CDR3 is 14 amino acids long. The CDR3 DNA sequence: TGTGCCATCAGTGAACAGGGGGCCTACAATGAGCAGTTCTTC. Translated, it gives CAISEQGAYNEQFF.

This rearrangement joins TRBV4-2 to TRBJ2-7; perhaps TRBD2 as D (5 bases). Trimming pared 0 bases from V and 2 bases from J, leaving 17 bases between. The CDR3 consists of 17 residues. CDR1 is LGHNA, CDR2 YNFKEQ, per germline. The CDR3 spells CASSQDRAGHRPYEQYF. DNA of the CDR3: TGTGCCAGCAGCCAAGATCGGGCGGGCCATAGGCCCTACGAGCAGTACTTC.

As DNA, the CDR3 is TGTGCCAGTAGTATGAGGCAGGGGGCTGCCCAGCCCCAGCATTTT. This sequence encodes CASSMRQGAAQPQHF. V and J are TRBV19 and TRBJ1-5, with 8 bases that match TRBD1. There are 15 residues in the CDR3. CDR1 and CDR2 from the germline V gene are LNHDA and SQIVND (reference sequence). V gave up 3 bases and J gave up 7 bases; unmatched junction bases: 8. The variable domain in full, with the rest retrieved from reference TRBV19 and TRBJ1-5, is DGGITQSPKYLFRKEGQNVTLSCEQNLNHDAMYWYRQDPGQGLRLIYYSQIVNDFQKGDIAEGYSVSREKKESFPLTVTSAQKNPTAFYLCASSMRQGAAQPQHFGDGTRLSIL.

This chain joins TRBV5-1 and TRBJ1-2; 7 positions agree with TRBD1. V shed 0 bases and J 6 bases; nucleotides not matched to a gene: 5. Germline V CDR1 and CDR2: SGHRS, YFSETQ. This CDR3 region has 14 residues. In DNA form, the CDR3 reads TGCGCCAGCAGCTTGGCCGGGGACAGCGATGGCTACACCTTC. Protein product: CASSLAGDSDGYTF.

This chain uses TRBV5-5 with TRBJ1-5; D is possibly TRBD1 (6 bases). The CDR3 loop spans 17 amino acids. Germline V gene sequence: CDR1 SGHKS, CDR2 YYEKEE (reference sequence). The germline V and J ends were trimmed by 0 bases and 11 bases, with 24 bases remaining between them. CDR3 amino acids: CASSLEGDTGRRGTQHF. CDR3 bases: TGTGCCAGCAGCTTGGAGGGGGACACCGGTCGAAGAGGAACCCAGCATTTT.

The rearrangement uses TRBV4-1 and TRBJ2-1; 10 nucleotides align to TRBD1. This CDR3 comprises 15 residues. Germline V lookup: CDR1 MGHRA, CDR2 YSYEKL. Trimming removed 3 bases from V and 6 bases from J; junction bases left unmatched: 5. CDR3 in DNA: TGCGCCAGCAGCCAGGGTGGGGACAGGGGCAATGAGCAGTTCTTC. This encodes CASSQGGDRGNEQFF.

The J gene is TRBJ1-1, the V gene TRBV12-3 or TRBV12-4; D gene unclear. This CDR3 is 11 amino acids long. Trimming removed 6 bases from V and 1 base from J, with 3 bases in between. CDR3 nucleotide sequence: TGTGCCAGCAGCCAGAACACTGAAGCTTTCTTT. Translated: CASSQNTEAFF.

This clone was seen a handful of times. The chain carries TRBV9 and TRBJ2-1; 7 bases line up with TRBD2. V dropped 3 bases and J dropped 7; count of bases not matched to a gene: 1. The CDR3 covers 12 residues. The germline V gene encodes CDR1 SGDLS and CDR2 YYNGEE. In nucleotides, the CDR3 is TGTGCCAGCAGCGGACTAGCTAATGAGCAGTTCTTC. Protein: CASSGLANEQFF.

This clone was counted a single time. The chain has TRBV18 and TRBJ1-1, with 8 bases fitting TRBD1. The CDR3 is 13 amino acids. CDR1 and CDR2 from the germline V gene are KGHSH and LQKENI. With V trimmed by 6 bases and J by 6 bases, 6 bases remained unmatched. Written as DNA, the CDR3 is TGTGCCAGCTCCCCCGGGACAGGATCTGAAGCTTTCTTT. Amino acid sequence: CASSPGTGSEAFF.

This sequence joins TRBV9 and TRBJ1-3; 8 bases are shared with TRBD1. The germline gives CDR1 SGDLS, CDR2 YYNGEE. The length of the CDR3 is 16 residues. The V and J ends lost 4 bases and 4 bases, in that order; junction bases with no gene match: 10. The CDR3 bases are TGTGCCAGCAGCCCTTGGACAGGGTCATCCGGAAACACCATATATTTT. Encoded protein: CASSPWTGSSGNTIYF.

This chain connects TRBV10-3 to TRBJ1-2, with 9 bases matching TRBD1. The length of the CDR3 is 14 residues. J was trimmed by 8 bases and V by 2 bases; bases with no gene match: 6. Per germline, CDR1 ENHRY and CDR2 SYGVKD. The CDR3 loop is CAISEGQGNIGYTF. Written as DNA, the CDR3 is TGTGCCATCAGTGAGGGACAGGGGAATATCGGCTACACCTTC.

The rearrangement joins TRBV3-1 (or the pseudogene TRBV3-2) to TRBJ1-2; D not certain. The CDR3 is 14 amino acids. V was pared by 2 bases and J by 2 bases, with 9 bases between. The germline CDR1 and CDR2 sequences are LGHDT and YNNKEL (reference sequence). CDR3 bases: TGTGCCAGCAGCCAACAGGTTCCCAACTATGGCTACACCTTC. It encodes CASSQQVPNYGYTF.

The chain joins TRBV7-9 to TRBJ2-5; 8 positions match TRBD2. Trimming took 6 bases from V and 2 from J; bases not matched to a gene: 5. Per germline, CDR1 SEHNR and CDR2 FQNEAQ (reference sequence). The CDR3 is 14 amino acids. The CDR3 is CASSSPGGQETQYF. The CDR3 DNA follows: TGTGCCAGCAGTTCTCCGGGAGGGCAAGAGACCCAGTACTTC.

The V call is TRBV10-2, the J call TRBJ2-3, with unresolved D. The V end lost 4 bases, the J end lost 2 bases, and 7 bases lay between the germline ends. The CDR3 has 13 amino acids. Germline V CDR1 and CDR2: WSHSY, SAAADI. The CDR3 spells CASSVQITDTQYF. Written as DNA, the CDR3 is TGCGCCAGCAGTGTTCAGATCACAGATACGCAGTATTTT.

V is TRBV10-3 and J is TRBJ2-7, with 15 bases aligning to TRBD2. The CDR3 has 16 residues. Germline loops: CDR1 ENHRY, CDR2 SYGVKD. J was trimmed by 6 bases and V by 6 bases; bases with no gene match: 9. CDR3 bases: TGTGCCATCAGCGGACTAGCGGGGGGGACAGGGGGCGAGCAGTACTTC. Encoded protein: CAISGLAGGTGGEQYF.

This chain joins TRBV24-1 and TRBJ1-2; perhaps TRBD1 as D (6 bases). The CDR3 runs to 16 residues. With 3 bases removed from V and 3 bases from J, the gap between germline ends came to 16 bases. The germline gives CDR1 KGHDR, CDR2 SFDVKD. Here the CDR3 DNA reads TGTGCCACCAGTGATCCCTCCGCACAGGGAGACTATGGCTACACCTTC. Protein: CATSDPSAQGDYGYTF.

The V and J genes are TRBV7-2 and TRBJ1-1; TRBD1 might be the D (5 bases). The V and J ends lost 5 bases and 1 base respectively, with 11 bases between them. The germline gives CDR1 SGHTA, CDR2 FQGNSA. The CDR3 totals 14 residues. The CDR3, as DNA: TGTGCCAGCAGCGTCGGACACTCGAACACTGAAGCTTTCTTT. It yields the protein CASSVGHSNTEAFF.

V and J are TRBV24-1 and TRBJ2-3, with D uncertain. Germline assignment: CDR1 KGHDR and CDR2 SFDVKD. The length of the CDR3 is 12 residues. With 1 base removed from V and 6 bases from J, the gap between germline ends came to 4 bases. The CDR3: CATSDFRDTQYF. The CDR3 coding sequence is TGTGCCACCAGTGATTTCAGGGATACGCAGTATTTT.

This rearrangement joins TRBV5-4 to TRBJ2-1; unclear D gene. Deletions cut 0 bases from V and 2 bases from J, with 12 bases between. The CDR3 covers 16 residues. Germline CDR1 reads SGHNT; CDR2 reads YYREEE (reference sequence). CDR3 sequence reads: CASSLAAGLTYNEQFF. The CDR3 DNA is TGTGCCAGCAGCTTGGCCGCAGGTCTCACCTACAATGAGCAGTTCTTC.

This chain connects TRBV4-3 to TRBJ1-3; a possible D gene is TRBD1 (6 bases). Trimming took 2 bases from V and 3 from J, leaving 20 bases between them. Germline values: CDR1 LGHNA, CDR2 YSLEER. CDR3 length: 18 amino acids. The CDR3 DNA reads TGCGCCAGCAGCCAAAGTTACGGGACAAACGGGCATGGAAACACCATATATTTT. It translates to CASSQSYGTNGHGNTIYF.

The chain joins TRBV6-1 to TRBJ2-2; no clear D gene. Trimming pared 2 bases from V and 8 bases from J, leaving 15 bases between. Germline V lookup: CDR1 MNHNS, CDR2 SASEGT. There are 15 residues in the CDR3. For the CDR3, the DNA is TGTGCCAGCAGTGAACCAGGTTTAGTATTAGGGGAGCTGTTTTTT. Protein sequence: CASSEPGLVLGELFF.

This clone was seen more than once but under ten times. This chain links TRBV7-2 with TRBJ1-6; D perhaps matches TRBD1 (6 bases). CDR3 size: 15 residues. Germline V lookup: CDR1 SGHTA, CDR2 FQGNSA. The V end lost 1 base, the J end lost 7 bases, and 11 bases lay between the germline ends. DNA of the CDR3: TGTGCCAGCAGCTTAGTAGGGGGAGGGAATTCACCCCTCCACTTT. Amino acids: CASSLVGGGNSPLHF.

The chain couples TRBV11-3 to TRBJ2-2; D unclear. Trimming left V 4 bases short and J 4 bases short, with 7 bases between. This CDR3 spans 13 amino acids. CDR1 is SGHNT and CDR2 is YENEEA in the germline V gene. The CDR3 DNA reads as TGTGCCAGCAGCTCCCCCTTCACCGGGGAGCTGTTTTTT. Encoded protein: CASSSPFTGELFF.